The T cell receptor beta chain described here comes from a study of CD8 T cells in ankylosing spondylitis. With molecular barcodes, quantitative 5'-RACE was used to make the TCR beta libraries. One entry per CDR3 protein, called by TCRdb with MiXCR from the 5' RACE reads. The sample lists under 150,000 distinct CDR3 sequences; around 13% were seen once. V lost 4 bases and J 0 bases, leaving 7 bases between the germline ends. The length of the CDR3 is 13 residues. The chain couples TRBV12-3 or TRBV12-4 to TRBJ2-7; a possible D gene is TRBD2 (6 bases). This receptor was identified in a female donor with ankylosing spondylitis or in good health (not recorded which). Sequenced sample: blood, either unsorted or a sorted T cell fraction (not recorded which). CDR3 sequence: CASSYGSSYEQYF. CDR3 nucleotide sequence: TGTGCCAGCAGTTACGGGAGCTCCTACGAGCAGTACTTC.